This TCR beta chain was observed in a study of T-cell reconstitution after alpha-beta-depleted transplantation in children. For TCRbeta, the library was prepared with unique molecular identifiers. In TCRdb, the PCR reads were re-called with MiXCR into one record per CDR3 protein. The sample consists of hundreds of thousands of distinct CDR3 sequences, roughly an eighth of them appearing once. This CDR3 has 13 residues. CDR1 is SNHLY, CDR2 FYNNEI, per germline. V shed 7 bases, J shed 5 bases, and the junction held 6 bases outside the gene matches. The chain employs TRBV2 and TRBJ1-1, with 8 bases identical to TRBD1. This sequence originates from a human donor who donated a stem cell graft to a child with combined immunodeficiency. The sequencing used PBMCs from the stem cell graft donor, collected from the stem cell graft. The CDR3 bases are TGTGCCAGCACTATGACAGGGGTAACTGAAGCTTTCTTT. Its protein is CASTMTGVTEAFF. Combining the CDR3 with reference TRBV2 and TRBJ1-1 gives the whole variable domain EPEVTQTPSHQVTQMGQEVILRCVPISNHLYFYWYRQILGQKVEFLVSFYNNEISEKSEIFDDQFSVERPDGSNFTLKIRSTKLEDSAMYFCASTMTGVTEAFFGQGTRLTVV.